Described below is a single T cell receptor beta chain sequence and its context. Its antigen is not known. The sample belongs to a study of shared clonotypes between healthy human individuals. Overall study results and limits: Apart from blood, nothing was sampled; tissue repertoires likely differ.

Deep level was the assay's run setting. Replicate PCRs run on sorted subsets employed roughly 180 ng DNA, 25,000 to 35,000 T cell genomes. TCRdb's table, derived via immunoSEQ multiplex PCR, lists solely in-frame clones and lacks some. The sample records 2.3 million or so clones, over 90% being singletons. The germline V gene has CDR1 SGHNT and CDR2 YYREEE (reference sequence). There are 13 residues in the CDR3. V lost 4 bases, J lost 6 bases, and 12 bases lay in between. The donors, healthy adults who were HIV-negative, had experienced no recent acute infections or vaccinations. This chain links TRBV5-4 with TRBJ2-3, with D perhaps matching TRBD1 (6 bases). This TCR came from a man between 18 and 35 years old in good health. Some clones in this sample may be carry-over from other donors' samples. The sample comprised naive CD4+ T cells from PBMCs. Subset meaning: CD45RA+ positively selected. The CDR3 loop reads CASSPDRQDTQYF. CDR3 DNA: TGTGCCAGCAGCCCTGACAGGCAGGATACGCAGTATTTT.